The 7 T cell receptor beta chains below all came from one sample that was sequenced in a study of OX40 agonist ivuxolimab in advanced cancers. Data came from immunoSEQ multiplex PCR; TCRdb stores just in-frame clones and leaves some out. The sample shows 70,000 or so clones, 80% of them seen only once. The sequencing used CD4+ or CD8+ T cells sorted from blood, collected in a trial of the OX40 agonist ivuxolimab. Receptor source: an adult with an advanced solid tumor such as melanoma, head and neck, liver or kidney cancer.

This clone was seen just once. The chain carries TRBV29-1 and TRBJ1-2, with TRBD1 matching 9 bases. The CDR3 length is 15 residues. The V gene end was trimmed by 0 bases and the J gene end by 5 bases; junction bases not matched to a gene: 7. Germline CDR1 is SQVTM and CDR2 is ANQGSEA. This chain's CDR3 is CSVEDLSTGGYGYTF. The CDR3 region has the DNA TGCAGCGTTGAAGATCTTTCGACAGGGGGGTATGGCTACACCTTC. Variable domain in full (rest from reference TRBV29-1 and TRBJ1-2): SAVISQKPSRDICQRGTSLTIQCQVDSQVTMMFWYRQQPGQSLTLIATANQGSEATYESGFVIDKFPISRPNLTFSTLTVSNMSPEDSSIYLCSVEDLSTGGYGYTFGSGTRLTVV.

This clone was counted between two and nine times. This chain uses TRBV30 with TRBJ1-2, with no clear D. Germline-derived CDR1 and CDR2 are GTSNPN and SVGIG (reference sequence). V was pared by 0 bases and J by 0 bases, with 8 bases between. The length of the CDR3 is 14 residues. The CDR3 is CAWSVVQTNYGYTF. The DNA for the CDR3 is TGTGCCTGGAGTGTAGTACAGACTAACTATGGCTACACCTTC.

This clone came up once. This chain uses TRBV10-1 with TRBJ1-4; 8 bases match TRBD1. The CDR3 extends over 17 amino acids. The ends lost 3 bases at V and 1 base at J; junction bases unmatched: 7. In germline, CDR1 is WNHNN, CDR2 SYGVQD (reference sequence). The CDR3 loop reads CASSDMTGVLTNEKLFF. CDR3 sequence (DNA): TGCGCCAGCAGTGACATGACAGGGGTACTAACTAATGAAAAACTGTTTTTT.

This sequence joins TRBV9 and TRBJ2-5; D is uncertain. V lost 0 bases and J lost 4, with 13 bases in between. Germline values: CDR1 SGDLS, CDR2 YYNGEE. The CDR3 spans 15 residues. The CDR3 here is CASSVGGLGSETQYF. CDR3 DNA: TGTGCCAGCAGCGTAGGGGGTTTAGGGTCAGAGACCCAGTACTTC.

The J gene is TRBJ1-3, the V gene TRBV6-6; D ambiguous. Trimming pared 5 bases from V and 0 bases from J, leaving 2 bases between. Germline CDR1 MNHNY, CDR2 SVGAGI (reference sequence). The CDR3 covers 12 residues. The CDR3 region has the DNA TGTGCCAGCAGTCCCTCTGGAAACACCATATATTTT. It is translated as CASSPSGNTIYF.

The chain links TRBV7-2 to TRBJ2-1; maybe TRBD2 (5 bases). CDR1 SGHTA and CDR2 FQGNSA come from the germline V gene. The V gene lost 5 bases and the J gene lost 9 bases, with 14 bases spanning the gap. The CDR3 loop spans 13 amino acids. The CDR3 is CASSPRLAGEQFF. As DNA, the CDR3 is TGTGCCAGCAGCCCCCGTCTAGCTGGTGAGCAGTTCTTC.

A note on this clone: Sequence at one end of the junction differs from germline and may be a read error. The chain employs TRBV5-1 and TRBJ1-2, with TRBD1 as a possible D gene (5 bases). This CDR3 has 13 amino acids. CDR1 is SGHRS and CDR2 is YFSETQ in the germline V gene. The CDR3 is CASSSGTSYGYTF. In DNA, the CDR3 is TGCGCCAGCAGCTCGGGGACGAGCTATGGGTACACCTTC.